This T cell receptor beta chain was identified in a study of neurological immune-mediated disorders. Overall study findings and caveats: None of the CDR3 amino acid sequences of expanded clones recurred across subjects, suggesting private repertoires in all groups. HTLV-1-associated myelopathy displayed the greatest TCR clonal expansion, and multiple sclerosis exhibited the smallest, lower than that of healthy controls.

As to time point: longitudinal time-point 1 (baseline). PBMCs stored at -80 C, numbering 2 million, were the origin of the unsorted libraries. This clonotype was recorded many times. Its antigen is not known. The CDR3 runs 18 residues. Germline V gene data show CDR1 as MNHEY and CDR2 as SVGAGI. V lost 4 bases and J 3 bases, leaving 22 bases between the germline ends. The team produced cDNA through 5'RACE using 10-nucleotide random UMIs. TCRdb independently ran MiXCR on the 5' RACE reads; one entry per CDR3 protein. The data hold around 71,000 distinct CDR3 sequences, with roughly an eighth observed a single time.

The sequenced sample consisted of PBMCs. This receptor was obtained from a female donor with HTLV-1-associated myelopathy (HAM/TSP). The chain links TRBV6-5 to TRBJ1-5; D uncertain. CDR3 protein: CASSFRRTPGYPNQPQHF. CDR3 nucleotide sequence: TGTGCCAGCAGTTTTCGAAGGACTCCGGGGTACCCCAATCAGCCCCAGCATTTT.